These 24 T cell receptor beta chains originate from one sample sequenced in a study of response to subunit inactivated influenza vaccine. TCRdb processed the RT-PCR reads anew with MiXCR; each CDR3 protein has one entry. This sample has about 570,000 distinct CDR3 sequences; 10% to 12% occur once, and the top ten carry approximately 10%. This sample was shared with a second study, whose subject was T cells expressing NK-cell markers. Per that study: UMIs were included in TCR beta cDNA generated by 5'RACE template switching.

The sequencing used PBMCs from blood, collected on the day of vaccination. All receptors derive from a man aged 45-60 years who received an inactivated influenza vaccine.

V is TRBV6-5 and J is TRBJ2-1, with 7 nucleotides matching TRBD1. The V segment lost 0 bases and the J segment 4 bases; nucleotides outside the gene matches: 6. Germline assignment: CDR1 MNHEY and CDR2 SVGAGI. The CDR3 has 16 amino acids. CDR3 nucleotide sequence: TGTGCCAGCAGTTACTCTATGACAGGGACGTACAATGAGCAGTTCTTC. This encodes CASSYSMTGTYNEQFF.

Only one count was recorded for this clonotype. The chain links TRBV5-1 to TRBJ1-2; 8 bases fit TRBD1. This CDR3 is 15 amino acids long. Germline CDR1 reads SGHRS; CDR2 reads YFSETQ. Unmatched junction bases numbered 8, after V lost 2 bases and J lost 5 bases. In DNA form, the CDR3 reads TGCGCCAGCAGCTTATTCGACAGGGGACGGTATGGCTACACCTTC. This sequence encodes CASSLFDRGRYGYTF.

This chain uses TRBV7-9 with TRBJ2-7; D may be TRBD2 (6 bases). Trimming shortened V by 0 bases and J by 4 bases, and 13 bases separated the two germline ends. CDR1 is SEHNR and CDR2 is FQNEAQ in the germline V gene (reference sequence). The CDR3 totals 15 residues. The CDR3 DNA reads TGTGCCAGCAGCTTAGCGTTAGGACTACAGTACGAGCAGTACTTC. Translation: CASSLALGLQYEQYF.

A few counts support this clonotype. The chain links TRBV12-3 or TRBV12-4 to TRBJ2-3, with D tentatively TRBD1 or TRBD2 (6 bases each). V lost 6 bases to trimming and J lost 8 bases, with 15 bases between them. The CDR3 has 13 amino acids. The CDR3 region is CASSPGEVITQYF. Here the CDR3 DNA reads TGTGCCAGCAGCCCAGGGGAGGTGATTACGCAGTATTTT.

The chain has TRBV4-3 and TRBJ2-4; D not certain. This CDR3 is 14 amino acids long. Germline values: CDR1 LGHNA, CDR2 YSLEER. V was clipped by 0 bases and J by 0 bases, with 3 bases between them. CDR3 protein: CASSQEIAKNIQYF. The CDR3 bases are TGCGCCAGCAGCCAAGAGATAGCCAAAAACATTCAGTACTTC.

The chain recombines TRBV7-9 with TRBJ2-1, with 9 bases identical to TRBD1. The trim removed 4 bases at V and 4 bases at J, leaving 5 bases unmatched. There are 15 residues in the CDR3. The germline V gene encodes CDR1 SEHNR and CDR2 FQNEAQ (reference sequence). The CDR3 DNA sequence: TGTGCCAGCAGCTCCACAGGGGGCACTTACAATGAGCAGTTCTTC. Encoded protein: CASSSTGGTYNEQFF.

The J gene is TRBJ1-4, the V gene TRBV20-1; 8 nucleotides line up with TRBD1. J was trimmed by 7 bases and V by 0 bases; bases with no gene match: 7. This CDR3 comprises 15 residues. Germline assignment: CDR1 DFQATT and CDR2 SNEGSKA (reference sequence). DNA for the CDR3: TGCAGTGCTAGAGACCCGGACAGGGTTACTGAAAAACTGTTTTTT. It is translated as CSARDPDRVTEKLFF.

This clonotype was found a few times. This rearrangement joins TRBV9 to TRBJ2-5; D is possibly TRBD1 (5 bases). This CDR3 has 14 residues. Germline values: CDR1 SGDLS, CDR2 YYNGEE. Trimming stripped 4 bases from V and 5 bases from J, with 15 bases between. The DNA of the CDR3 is TGTGCCAGCAGCAAGACAGTAGAACATGAGACCCAGTACTTC. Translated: CASSKTVEHETQYF.

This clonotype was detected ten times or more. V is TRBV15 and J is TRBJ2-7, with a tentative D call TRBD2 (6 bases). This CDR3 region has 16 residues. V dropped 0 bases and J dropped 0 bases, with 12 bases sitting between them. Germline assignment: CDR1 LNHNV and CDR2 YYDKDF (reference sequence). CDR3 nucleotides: TGTGCCACCAGCAGAGATCGGTTGGGGGGCTCCTACGAGCAGTACTTC. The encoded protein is CATSRDRLGGSYEQYF.

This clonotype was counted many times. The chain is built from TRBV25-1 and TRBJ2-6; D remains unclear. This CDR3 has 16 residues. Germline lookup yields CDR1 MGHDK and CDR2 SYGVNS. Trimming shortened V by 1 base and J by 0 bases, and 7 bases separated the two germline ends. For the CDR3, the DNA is TGTGCCAGCAGTGAATCCCGCTACTCTGGGGCCAACGTCCTGACTTTC. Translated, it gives CASSESRYSGANVLTF.

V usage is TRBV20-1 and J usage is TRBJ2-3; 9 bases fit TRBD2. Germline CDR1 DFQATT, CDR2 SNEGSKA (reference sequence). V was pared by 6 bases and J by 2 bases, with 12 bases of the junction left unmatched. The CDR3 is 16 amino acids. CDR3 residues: CSANPRLAVNTDTQYF. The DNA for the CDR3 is TGCAGTGCGAACCCCCGACTAGCGGTCAACACAGATACGCAGTATTTT.

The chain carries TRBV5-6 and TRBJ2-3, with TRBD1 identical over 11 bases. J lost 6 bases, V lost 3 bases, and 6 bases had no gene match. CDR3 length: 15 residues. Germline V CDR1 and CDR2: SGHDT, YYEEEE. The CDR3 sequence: CASSWTGGASDTQYF. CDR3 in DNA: TGTGCCAGCAGCTGGACAGGGGGCGCGTCGGATACGCAGTATTTT.

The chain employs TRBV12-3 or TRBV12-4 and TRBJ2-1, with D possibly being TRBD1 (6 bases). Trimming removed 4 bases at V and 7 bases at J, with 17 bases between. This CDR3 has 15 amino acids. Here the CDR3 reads CASSWTARGVNEQFF. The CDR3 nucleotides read TGTGCCAGCAGTTGGACAGCCAGGGGTGTGAATGAGCAGTTCTTC.

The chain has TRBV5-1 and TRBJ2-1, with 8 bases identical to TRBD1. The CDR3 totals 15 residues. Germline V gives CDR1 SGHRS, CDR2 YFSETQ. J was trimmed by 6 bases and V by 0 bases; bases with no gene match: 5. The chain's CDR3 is CASSLEQGVGNEQFF. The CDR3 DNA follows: TGCGCCAGCAGCTTGGAACAGGGGGTCGGCAATGAGCAGTTCTTC.

CDR3 region: CASTLAGGGSYNEQFF. DNA for the CDR3: TGTGCCAGCACCCTAGCGGGAGGAGGGAGCTACAATGAGCAGTTCTTC. The V and J genes are TRBV11-2 and TRBJ2-1; TRBD2 agrees at 11 bases. This CDR3 contains 16 residues. From germline, CDR1 is SGHAT and CDR2 FQNNGV. The V segment lost 7 bases and the J segment 3 bases; nucleotides outside the gene matches: 8.

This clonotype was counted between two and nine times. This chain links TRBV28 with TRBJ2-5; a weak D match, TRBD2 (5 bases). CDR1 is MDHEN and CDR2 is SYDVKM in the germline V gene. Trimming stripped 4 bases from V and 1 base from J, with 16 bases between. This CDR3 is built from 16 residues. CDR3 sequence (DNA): TGTGCCAGCAGTTGGTCCACGAGGGCCCCCCAAGAGACCCAGTACTTC. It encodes CASSWSTRAPQETQYF.

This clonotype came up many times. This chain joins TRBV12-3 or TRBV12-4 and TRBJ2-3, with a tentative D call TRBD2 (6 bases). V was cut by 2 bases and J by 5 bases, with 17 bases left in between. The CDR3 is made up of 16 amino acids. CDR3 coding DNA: TGTGCCAGCAGTTTATCCCCTTCGGGAGCCGGAGATACGCAGTATTTT. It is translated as CASSLSPSGAGDTQYF.

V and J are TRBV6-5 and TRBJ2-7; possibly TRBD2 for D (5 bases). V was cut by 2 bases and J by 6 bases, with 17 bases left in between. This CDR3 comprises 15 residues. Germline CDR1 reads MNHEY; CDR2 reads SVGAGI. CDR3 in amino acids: CASSYVAAPGVEQYF. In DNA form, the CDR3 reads TGTGCCAGCAGTTACGTTGCGGCACCCGGGGTCGAGCAGTACTTC.

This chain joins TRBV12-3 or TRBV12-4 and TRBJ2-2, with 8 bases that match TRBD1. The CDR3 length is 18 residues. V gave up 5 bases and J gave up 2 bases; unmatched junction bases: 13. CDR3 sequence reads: CASSPRDRLEYNTGELFF. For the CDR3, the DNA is TGTGCCAGCAGTCCCCGGGACAGGCTTGAGTATAACACCGGGGAGCTGTTTTTT.

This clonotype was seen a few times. For the CDR3, the DNA is TGCGCCAGCAGCTTGGTACTAGCGGACCACGAGCAGTACTTC. Its translation: CASSLVLADHEQYF. The V and J genes are TRBV5-1 and TRBJ2-7; TRBD2 agrees at 8 bases. Germline trimming cut 0 bases from V and 5 bases from J; bases unmatched to any gene: 4. Germline CDR1 is SGHRS and CDR2 is YFSETQ. This CDR3 has 14 amino acids.

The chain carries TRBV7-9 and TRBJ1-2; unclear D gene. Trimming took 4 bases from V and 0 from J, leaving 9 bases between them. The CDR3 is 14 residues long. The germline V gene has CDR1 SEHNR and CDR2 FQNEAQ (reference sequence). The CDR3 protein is CASSSTSANYGYTF. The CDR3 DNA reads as TGTGCCAGCAGCTCGACAAGTGCTAACTATGGCTACACCTTC.

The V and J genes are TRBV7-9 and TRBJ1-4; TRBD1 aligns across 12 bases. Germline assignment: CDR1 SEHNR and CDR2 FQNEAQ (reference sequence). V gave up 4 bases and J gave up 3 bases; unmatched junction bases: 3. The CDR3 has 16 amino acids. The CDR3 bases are TGTGCCAGCAGCTCGGGACAGGGGGCCGCTAATGAAAAACTGTTTTTT. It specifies CASSSGQGAANEKLFF.

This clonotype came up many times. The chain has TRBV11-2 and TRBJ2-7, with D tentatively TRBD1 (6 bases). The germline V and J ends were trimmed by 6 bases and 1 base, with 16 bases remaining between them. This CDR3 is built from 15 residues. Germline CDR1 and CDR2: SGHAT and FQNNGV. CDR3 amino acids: CASSSLTGNSYEQYF. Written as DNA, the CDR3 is TGTGCCAGCAGTTCACTGACAGGCAATTCCTACGAGCAGTACTTC. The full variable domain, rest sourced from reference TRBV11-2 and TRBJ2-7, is EAGVAQSPRYKIIEKRQSVAFWCNPISGHATLYWYQQILGQGPKLLIQFQNNGVVDDSQLPKDRFSAERLKGVDSTLKIQPAKLEDSAVYLCASSSLTGNSYEQYFGPGTRLTVT.

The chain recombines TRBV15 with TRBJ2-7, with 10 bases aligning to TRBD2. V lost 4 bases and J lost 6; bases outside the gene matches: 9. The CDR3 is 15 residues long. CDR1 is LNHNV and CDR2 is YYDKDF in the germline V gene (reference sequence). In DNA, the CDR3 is TGTGCCACCAGCAAGACTAGCGGGTTTACTGGCGAGCAGTACTTC. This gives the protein CATSKTSGFTGEQYF.